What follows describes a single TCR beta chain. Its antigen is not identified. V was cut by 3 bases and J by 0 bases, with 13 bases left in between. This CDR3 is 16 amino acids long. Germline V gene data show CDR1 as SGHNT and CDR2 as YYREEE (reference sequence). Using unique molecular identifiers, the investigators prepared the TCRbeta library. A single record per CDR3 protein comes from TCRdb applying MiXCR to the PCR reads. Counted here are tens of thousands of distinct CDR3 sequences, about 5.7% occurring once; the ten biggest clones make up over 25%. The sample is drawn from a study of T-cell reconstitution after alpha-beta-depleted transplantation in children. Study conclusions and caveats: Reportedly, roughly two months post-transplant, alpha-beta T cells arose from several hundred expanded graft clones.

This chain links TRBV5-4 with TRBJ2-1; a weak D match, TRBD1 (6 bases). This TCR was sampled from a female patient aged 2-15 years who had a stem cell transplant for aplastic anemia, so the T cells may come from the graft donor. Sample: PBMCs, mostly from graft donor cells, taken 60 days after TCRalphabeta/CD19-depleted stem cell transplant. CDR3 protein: CASSSTPGHSYNEQFF. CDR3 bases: TGTGCCAGCAGCTCCACCCCGGGACACTCCTACAATGAGCAGTTCTTC.